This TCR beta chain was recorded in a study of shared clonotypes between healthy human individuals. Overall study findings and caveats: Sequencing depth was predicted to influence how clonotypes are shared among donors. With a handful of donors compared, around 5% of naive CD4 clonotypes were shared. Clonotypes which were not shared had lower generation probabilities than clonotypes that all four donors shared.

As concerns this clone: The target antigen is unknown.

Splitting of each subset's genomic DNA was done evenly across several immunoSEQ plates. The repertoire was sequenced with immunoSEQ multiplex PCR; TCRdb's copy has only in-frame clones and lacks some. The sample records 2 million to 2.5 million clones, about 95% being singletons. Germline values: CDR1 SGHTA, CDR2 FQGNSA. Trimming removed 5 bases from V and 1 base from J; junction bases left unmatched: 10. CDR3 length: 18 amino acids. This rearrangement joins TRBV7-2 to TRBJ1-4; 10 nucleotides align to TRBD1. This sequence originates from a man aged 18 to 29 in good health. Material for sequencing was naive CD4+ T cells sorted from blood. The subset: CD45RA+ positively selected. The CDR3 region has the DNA TGTGCCAGCAGCCTAAGAGGGACAGGGGTGGTAACTAATGAAAAACTGTTTTTT. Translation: CASSLRGTGVVTNEKLFF. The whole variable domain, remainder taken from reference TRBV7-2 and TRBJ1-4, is GAGVSQSPSNKVTEKGKDVELRCDPISGHTALYWYRQSLGQGLEFLIYFQGNSAPDKSGLPSDRFSAERTGGSVSTLTIQRTQQEDSAVYLCASSLRGTGVVTNEKLFFGSGTQLSVL.